This T cell receptor beta chain comes out of a study of CD8 T cells in Susac syndrome (dated by TCRdb to about 2019). The study in broad terms: Repertoire sequencing was used to test whether CD8+ T cell activation and differentiation in Susac syndrome was antigen driven. The study compared CD8+ T cell repertoire clonality among around 11 healthy donors, 14 Susac syndrome patients and some 16 multiple sclerosis patients. Beyond this particular receptor, the publication reports: The number of individuals in the TCR sequencing and HLA analysis was recognized as being relatively small.

As for this clonotype: What antigen it recognizes has not been identified. No qualities accompany the bases; no much larger clone lies one base away.

V and J are truncated by 0 bases and 2 bases respectively, leaving an intervening sequence of 13 bases. For CDR1 and CDR2, the germline V gene lists MNHEY and SVGAGI. From cysteine to phenylalanine, the CDR3 is 17 amino acids long. Of all the DNA, just the CDR3 is kept, 51 bases in frame from base 1. RNA was extracted with the RNeasy kit and roughly 0.45 to 1 ug was reverse transcribed using random hexamers. The immunoSEQ multiplex PCR assay, which covers 54 Vbeta and 13 Jbeta segments, was used to amplify TCR beta CDR3 regions. PCR amplification bias was corrected by using a synthetic template baseline for primer optimization and computational correction. The original methods were these. Reads were annotated to V, D and J genes per IMGT and analyzed with immunoSEQ Analyzer, keeping only productive sequences. Clonality was calculated as one minus the Shannon entropy normalized by log2 of the number of productive unique sequences. For each patient and control, public and private clones were evaluated among the 100 most prevalent clones. Clones were defined as Susac-specific if absent from the healthy and MS cohorts, from roughly 1,100 published viral clones and from other ImmuneACCESS disease sequences. TCRdb trimmed the raw reads at Q25, called clones with MiXCR and kept productive beta chains. One record per CDR3 amino acid sequence lists the most common genes and DNA. The V and J calls and clone size are TCRdb's, not the authors'. The sample records some 150,000 distinct CDR3 sequences, around 95% of which are singletons. The ten biggest clones cover 0.13% to 0.15% of the sample.

High-throughput TCR beta sequencing profiled peripheral blood CD8+ and CD4+ T cells from healthy donors, Susac syndrome patients and multiple sclerosis patients. Treatment-naive patients with stable or active relapsing-remitting disease fulfilling revised McDonald criteria were used as multiple sclerosis controls. Bulk CD8+ and CD4+ T cells were purified magnetically by negative isolation, whereas CD8+ TEMRA cells were enriched by FACS. Blood was drawn into EDTA tubes, processed within 24 hours, and PBMCs were isolated by density gradient centrifugation. PBMCs intended for TCR sequencing were cryopreserved in liquid nitrogen and thawed later in a water bath at 37 degrees C. The sorted or isolated CD4+, CD8+ and CD8+ TEMRA cells had a purity of 90% or higher.

This receptor was taken from a human donor with multiple sclerosis. What was sequenced was CD8+ T cells from PBMCs. The chain is encoded by TRBV6-5 joined to TRBJ2-2; no D segment can be confidently identified. The DNA sequence is as follows: TGTGCCAGCAGTTACTCGGTGGCAAGAGCTAACACCGGGGAGCTGTTTTTT. Its protein reads: CASSYSVARANTGELFF.